This T cell receptor (beta chain) originates from a study of identifying expanded T cells in peripheral blood. Study conclusions and caveats: Differentially abundant clones: 0.95 to 1.5 between replicates, about 15 at 2 to 3 weeks, less than 25 at four.

To note about this clone: The antigen remains unidentified.

V was cut by 3 bases and J by 5 bases, with 14 bases left in between. There are 14 residues in the CDR3. The germline gives CDR1 LNHDA, CDR2 SQIVND (reference sequence). During the collection period, no donor immune events like infections were recorded. The repertoire was sequenced with immunoSEQ multiplex PCR; TCRdb's copy has only in-frame clones and lacks some. The sample lists approximately 100,000 clones; roughly 89% were seen once. Sequences were obtained from blood. This rearrangement joins TRBV19 to TRBJ2-7; TRBD2 is a possible D gene (6 bases). The TCR was taken from a person aged 18 to 75 in good health. CDR3 sequence: CASSISVRRDEQYF. The CDR3 DNA follows: TGTGCCAGTAGTATTTCTGTACGGAGGGACGAGCAGTACTTC.